The rows below give T cell receptor beta chains drawn from one sample of a study of T cell responses to AZD1222 COVID-19 vaccine. TCRdb keeps only in-frame clones here, not all; method: immunoSEQ multiplex PCR. The sample consists of 64,000 or so clones, about 83% of them appearing once. The specimen comprised peripheral blood, sampled on day 0 of AZD1222 vaccination. Receptors were obtained from an adult in good health. CDR3s include the opening cysteine and the closing phenylalanine or tryptophan. The D gene is left open where the match is weak. A clone size is listed for some rows: how often the clone was seen (once, few, many), or a class if it is expanded.

TRBJ2-1 | . | TRBV21-1 | . | TGTGCCAGCAGCACCCCGAAAGGGGGCCGAAGTAATGAGCAGTTCTTC | CASSTPKGGRSNEQFF
TRBJ1-2 | . | TRBV11-2 | . | TGTGCCAGCAGCCAGCCCCGCGGCCAGCTCCCCTATGGCTACACCTTC | CASSQPRGQLPYGYTF
TRBJ2-7 | TRBD1 | TRBV19 | . | TGTGCCAGTAGTACTAGACCCCATGTGCCGGGACAGAACTACGAGCAGTACTTC | CASSTRPHVPGQNYEQYF
TRBJ1-2 | . | TRBV12-5 | . | TGTGCTAGTGGTTCCCTAAACTATGGCTACACCTTC | CASGSLNYGYTF
TRBJ2-7 | . | TRBV13 | . | TGTGCCAGCAGCCTGGAGGGAAGACACGAGCAGTACTTC | CASSLEGRHEQYF
TRBJ1-1 | TRBD1 | TRBV14 | . | TGTGCCAGCAGCCAAAACAGGGGGCCCCTGATTAGGGCTTTCTTT | CASSQNRGPLIRAFF
TRBJ2-7 | . | TRBV2 | . | TGTGCCAGCAGTCCAACGGGGCTGGCCGGAGGGGAGCAGTACTTC | CASSPTGLAGGEQYF
TRBJ1-1 | . | TRBV19 | . | TGTGCCAGTACTTTCAGGGGAGTGATTAACACTGAAGCTTTCTTT | CASTFRGVINTEAFF
TRBJ2-7 | TRBD1 | TRBV5-1 | . | TGCGCCAGCAGCCTGCTACGGGACAGCTACGAGCAGTACTTC | CASSLLRDSYEQYF
TRBJ1-1 | . | TRBV28 | . | TGTGCCAGCAGTTTAAGGGCAGGGAGGACTGAAGCTTTCTTT | CASSLRAGRTEAFF
TRBJ2-1 | . | TRBV12-3/TRBV12-4 | . | TGTGCAACCAGGCGGGGGCCGCAGTTCTTC | CATRRGPQFF
TRBJ1-2 | . | TRBV19 | . | TGTGCCAGTACCCCCGGGACTACGGGCTACACCTTC | CASTPGTTGYTF
TRBJ2-3 | TRBD2 | TRBV2 | . | TGTGCCACGGACCCGGGGGGGCAGCGCACAGATACGCAGTATTTT | CATDPGGQRTDTQYF
TRBJ1-2 | TRBD1 | TRBV25-1 | . | TGTGCCAGCACCGATCCCGTGGTAAGGGGGCAAGGGGACTATGGCTACACCTTC | CASTDPVVRGQGDYGYTF
TRBJ2-7 | TRBD2 | TRBV6-5 | . | TGTGCCAGCAGTTACCGGGACTATTCCTACGAGCAGTACTTC | CASSYRDYSYEQYF
TRBJ2-7 | . | TRBV7-2 | . | TGTGCCAGCAGCTTAGCGCGAGATTGGTACTTC | CASSLARDWYF
TRBJ2-2 | . | TRBV6-5 | . | TGTGCCAGCAGGTCCGGGACATACAACACCGGGGAGCTGTTTTTT | CASRSGTYNTGELFF
TRBJ2-5 | . | TRBV7-2 | . | TGTGCCAGCAGCTTAGTGATGGGACAGACCCAGTACTTC | CASSLVMGQTQYF
TRBJ2-3 | . | TRBV29-1 | . | TGCAGCGTAGCCCTCCTCGCAGATACGCAGTATTTT | CSVALLADTQYF
TRBJ2-5 | TRBD1 | TRBV5-4 | . | TGTGCCAGCAGCTCCTTGGGACAGGCAGGAGAGACCCAGTACTTC | CASSSLGQAGETQYF
TRBJ1-5 | TRBD1 | TRBV28 | . | TGTGCCAGCAGCACGGGACAGGGGTGGATTAATCAGCCCCAGCATTTT | CASSTGQGWINQPQHF
TRBJ2-7 | . | TRBV15 | . | TGTGCCACCAGCGACGGGGCAAAGGACAGTTCCTACGAGCAGTACTTC | CATSDGAKDSSYEQYF
TRBJ2-7 | TRBD1 | TRBV5-4 | . | TGTGCCAGCAGTTCCCAGAGCCAGGGGGCGCACGAGCAGTACTTC | CASSSQSQGAHEQYF
TRBJ1-2 | TRBD1 | TRBV5-8 | once | TGTGCCAGCAGCCGACGTACCAGGGGGCGCGACTATGGCTACACCTTC | CASSRRTRGRDYGYTF
TRBJ2-7 | . | TRBV14 | . | TGTGCCAGCAGCCAAGGGTTGTCGGGGCCGTCCTACGAGCAGTACTTC | CASSQGLSGPSYEQYF
TRBJ1-6 | . | TRBV4-3 | . | TGCGCCAGCAGCCAAGACGTACTCGCCGGGAGCACCTATAATTCACCCCTCCACTTT | CASSQDVLAGSTYNSPLHF
TRBJ2-2 | TRBD1 | TRBV29-1 | . | TGCAGCGTTGAATGGGACAGGAACACCGGGGAGCTGTTTTTT | CSVEWDRNTGELFF
TRBJ1-4 | . | TRBV10-3 | . | TGTGCCATCAGTGGGCCGGGAGCAAAACTGTTTTTT | CAISGPGAKLFF
TRBJ2-1 | . | TRBV7-9 | . | TGTGCCAGCAGTAGCGGAGGCTCCTACAATGAGCAGTTCTTC | CASSSGGSYNEQFF
TRBJ1-1 | . | TRBV19 | . | TGTGCCAGTATCCGACGGGAGACTGAAGCTTTCTTT | CASIRRETEAFF
TRBJ1-2 | TRBD1 | TRBV12-5 | . | TGTGCTAGTGGTTTGGTACACCGGGACAGACCCTTTTTTCTCTATGGCTACACCTTC | CASGLVHRDRPFFLYGYTF
TRBJ2-2 | . | TRBV28 | . | TGTGCCACCCTCCAGGGGAACACCGGGGAGCTGTTTTTT | CATLQGNTGELFF
TRBJ1-2 | TRBD1 | TRBV4-3 | . | TGCGCCAGCAGCCAGGCGACAGGGGGACTAAACTATGGCTACACCTTC | CASSQATGGLNYGYTF
TRBJ2-2 | . | TRBV7-9 | . | TGTGCCAGCAGCCCGAAACGACAGAACACCGGGGAGCTGTTTTTT | CASSPKRQNTGELFF
TRBJ1-5 | . | TRBV5-1 | . | TGCGCCAGCAGCTTGGGGACTCCTAATCAGCCCCAGCATTTT | CASSLGTPNQPQHF
TRBJ1-6 | . | TRBV19 | . | TGTGCCAGTAGTATAGCCCCCCCGTCAGGGAGTAATTCACCCCTCCACTTT | CASSIAPPSGSNSPLHF
TRBJ2-7 | . | TRBV10-2 | few | TGCGCCAGCAGTGACCCCATAGGGGGCTACGAGCAGTACTTC | CASSDPIGGYEQYF
TRBJ1-1 | TRBD1 | TRBV10-3 | . | TGTGCCATCAGTCCGACAGGGCGCACTGAAGCTTTCTTT | CAISPTGRTEAFF
TRBJ2-5 | TRBD1 | TRBV6-5 | . | TGTGCCAGCAGTAACGGACAGGACCAAGAGACCCAGTACTTC | CASSNGQDQETQYF
TRBJ2-3 | . | TRBV12-5 | . | TGTGCTAGTGGTTCCCCTACGAATGGAGATACGCAGTATTTT | CASGSPTNGDTQYF
TRBJ2-5 | TRBD2 | TRBV7-9 | once | TGTGCCAGCAGCTTACAGACTAGCGGAGGAAAGACCCAGTACTTC | CASSLQTSGGKTQYF